The sequence of this T cell receptor beta chain was determined in a study of beta chain features in type 1 diabetes. CDR1 and CDR2 from the germline V gene are SQVTM and ANQGSEA. The CDR3 spans 13 residues. Trimming took 4 bases from V and 9 from J, leaving 18 bases between them. Concerning this clone: No antigen is known for it.

The isolated RNA, all of it, was reverse transcribed, so expressed TCRB transcripts were what got sequenced. The average read count of naive, central memory and regulatory T cell samples was around 3.8 million. Profiling relied on immunoSEQ multiplex PCR, and the TCRdb table lists in-frame clones only, not all of them. The sample records 500,000 to 850,000 clones, about 14% being singletons. Study-wide results and limits: It was among patients, rather than healthy donors, that naive, central memory and Treg TCRB repertoires appeared more similar. Type 1 diabetes patients showed fewer insertions and more deletions at VDJ junctions. Moderately but significantly shorter TCRB CDR3s were found in Type 1 diabetes patients in all four CD4+ subsets.

Staining for CD45RO/CCR7/CD25/CD127/CD95/CD27 allowed sorting of CD4+ naive, central memory, regulatory and stem cell-like memory cells. The sequence was obtained from a man aged 18 to 29 with type 1 diabetes. The sample consisted of naive CD4+ T cells from blood. The rearrangement joins TRBV29-1 to TRBJ2-5, with D unclear. The CDR3 nucleotides read TGCAGCGTTGGAACTCAGCATCAGGTGGCCCAGTACTTC. Translation: CSVGTQHQVAQYF.